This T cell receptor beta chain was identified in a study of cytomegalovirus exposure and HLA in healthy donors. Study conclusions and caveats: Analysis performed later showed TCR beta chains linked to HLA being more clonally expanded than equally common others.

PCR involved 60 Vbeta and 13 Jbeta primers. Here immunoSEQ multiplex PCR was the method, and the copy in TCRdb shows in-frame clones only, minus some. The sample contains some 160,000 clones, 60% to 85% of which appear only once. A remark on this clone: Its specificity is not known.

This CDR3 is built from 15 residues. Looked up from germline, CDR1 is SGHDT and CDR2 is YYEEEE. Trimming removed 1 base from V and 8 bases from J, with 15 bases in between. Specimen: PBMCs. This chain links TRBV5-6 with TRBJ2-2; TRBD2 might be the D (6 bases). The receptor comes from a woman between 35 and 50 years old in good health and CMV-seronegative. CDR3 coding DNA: TGTGCCAGCAGCTTGCTCGGGACTCGAGGAGGGGAGCTGTTTTTT. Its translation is CASSLLGTRGGELFF.